This passage covers 23 T cell receptor beta chains from one sample sequenced in a study of T cells in women clearing cervical HPV infection. Profiled with immunoSEQ multiplex PCR; TCRdb holds only in-frame clones, not every one. The sample has 25,000 to 35,000 clones. The sample comprised blood buffy coat. These receptors came from a woman aged 18 to 75 with a cervical HPV16 infection that either progressed to CIN3+ or cleared (not recorded which).

As for this clone: The missing CDR3 end, 3 residues past where the read stops, is filled in from the germline J gene. The V call is TRBV14, the J call TRBJ1-2, with 9 bases that match TRBD1. The CDR3 consists of 13 residues. In germline, CDR1 is SGHDN, CDR2 FVKESK. CDR3 region: CASSLQGAIGYTF. The covered CDR3 bases are TGTGCCAGCAGCTTACAGGGGGCGATCGGC. Using reference TRBV14 and TRBJ1-2 for the parts outside the CDR3, the full variable domain is EAGVTQFPSHSVIEKGQTVTLRCDPISGHDNLYWYRRVMGKEIKFLLHFVKESKQDESGMPNNRFLAERTGGTYSTLKVQPAELEDSGVYFCASSLQGAIGYTFGSGTRLTVV.

Regarding this clone: The read finishes 3 residues shy of the CDR3 end, and the germline J gene is used to complete it. The chain joins TRBV5-6 to TRBJ2-1; 9 bases match TRBD2. This CDR3 has 15 amino acids. In germline, CDR1 is SGHDT, CDR2 YYEEEE. The junction had 2 bases not matched to a gene; V was cut back by 2 bases and J by 2 bases. The sequenced part of the CDR3 DNA is TGTGCCAGCAGCTTTCCTAGCGGGACCTACAATGAG. Translation: CASSFPSGTYNE. The complete CDR3 sequence is CASSFPSGTYNEQFF.

About this clone itself: Read data end 3 residues before the CDR3 end; the end is taken from the germline J gene. The chain employs TRBV6-2 or TRBV6-3 and TRBJ2-7; D call uncertain. Trimming cost V 5 bases and J 4 bases, with 12 bases left between them. The germline CDR1 and CDR2 sequences are MNHEY and SVGEGT. The CDR3 spans 13 residues. The CDR3 is CASSIRVAYEQYF. Partial CDR3 DNA: TGTGCCAGCAGTATCAGAGTTGCATACGAG.

CDR3 loop: CSARDRMYEQYF. Incomplete CDR3 DNA: TGCAGTGCTAGGGACAGGATGTACGAG. The rearrangement links TRBV20-1 to TRBJ2-7; 7 bases align to TRBD1. The read stops 3 residues short of the end of the CDR3; the missing end is completed from the germline J gene. The CDR3 sequence is 12 residues long. V lost 3 bases and J lost 4; bases outside the gene matches: 3. Germline CDR1 DFQATT, CDR2 SNEGSKA (reference sequence).

Remarks on this clone: The CDR3 end lies 3 residues beyond the end of the read and is filled in from the germline J gene. This chain links TRBV20-1 with TRBJ2-1; 9 nucleotides align to TRBD2. In germline, CDR1 is DFQATT, CDR2 SNEGSKA (reference sequence). The V and J ends lost 6 bases and 6 bases, in that order; junction bases with no gene match: 18. The CDR3 totals 17 residues. The CDR3 bases that were read are TGCAGTGCGTGGGACAGTCCAGCGGGAGGAGGGGGCAATGAG. It specifies CSAWDSPAGGGGNE. The full-length CDR3 reads as CSAWDSPAGGGGNEQFF.

About this clone: The read stops 3 residues short of the end of the CDR3; the missing end is completed from the germline J gene. The chain employs TRBV5-5 and TRBJ1-1; D unclear. V lost 3 bases and J lost 0, with 12 bases in between. Germline V lookup: CDR1 SGHKS, CDR2 YYEKEE (reference sequence). The CDR3 spans 15 residues. The CDR3 region is CASSSMTGMNTEAFF. The CDR3 bases that were read are TGTGCCAGCAGCTCCATGACGGGGATGAACACTGAA.

By frequency, this clone is medium-sized. The CDR3 end falls 3 residues outside the read, so it is completed with the germline J gene. The chain has TRBV2 and TRBJ1-1; 7 positions match TRBD1. Germline V gene lookup returns CDR1 SNHLY and CDR2 FYNNEI. With 6 bases clipped from V and 3 bases from J, the junction kept 7 bases outside the gene matches. This CDR3 is built from 14 residues. The covered CDR3 bases are TGTGCCAGCAGGGGACCGGGACAGCACACTGAA. Translating it yields CASRGPGQHTE. The CDR3 as a whole reads CASRGPGQHTEAFF.

Turning to this clone: The read stops 3 residues short of the end of the CDR3; the missing end is completed from the germline J gene. The V call is TRBV5-4, the J call TRBJ2-6; weak D call: TRBD1 (5 bases). This CDR3 comprises 16 residues. Germline CDR1 is SGHNT and CDR2 is YYREEE (reference sequence). The V gene lost 0 bases and the J gene lost 2 bases, with 9 bases spanning the gap. The CDR3 reads CASSLVSGTGANVLTF. CDR3 DNA (partial): TGTGCCAGCAGCTTGGTTTCAGGGACTGGGGCCAACGTC.

As concerns this clone: The read falls 3 residues short of the CDR3 end, and the missing part is taken from the germline J gene. The genes are TRBV5-4 and TRBJ1-2, with D perhaps TRBD1 (6 bases). V was shortened by 1 base and J by 3 bases, with 13 bases between the two germline ends. CDR1 and CDR2 from the germline V gene are SGHNT and YYREEE (reference sequence). The CDR3 covers 15 residues. CDR3 sequence reads: CASSLHKGVYYGYTF. CDR3 DNA, as far as it was read: TGTGCCAGCAGCTTGCATAAGGGGGTGTACTATGGC.

A word on this clone: Coverage ceases 3 residues before the CDR3 finishes, and the germline J gene fills in the end. The J gene is TRBJ1-1, the V gene TRBV5-1; D may be TRBD1 (6 bases). The germline V gene encodes CDR1 SGHRS and CDR2 YFSETQ. This CDR3 region has 15 residues. Deletions cut 3 bases from V and 4 bases from J, with 16 bases between. CDR3 protein: CASSSSLQGPTEAFF. Partial CDR3 DNA: TGCGCCAGCAGCTCTAGCCTACAGGGACCCACTGAA.

As for this clone: The read finishes 3 residues shy of the CDR3 end, and the germline J gene is used to complete it. The chain is built from TRBV6-2 or TRBV6-3 and TRBJ2-7; a possible D gene is TRBD1 (6 bases). The CDR3 consists of 15 residues. Germline CDR1 MNHEY, CDR2 SVGEGT. Trimming took 10 bases from V and 0 from J, leaving 19 bases between them. The DNA read from the CDR3 is TGTGCCACCCAAGGGGGTCCCACTACCTCCTACGAG. Its translation: CATQGGPTTSYE. In full, the CDR3 is CATQGGPTTSYEQYF.

Remarks on this clone: The read finishes 3 residues shy of the CDR3 end, and the germline J gene is used to complete it. The chain uses TRBV19 and TRBJ1-6; unclear D gene. Germline-derived CDR1 and CDR2 are LNHDA and SQIVND (reference sequence). The CDR3 length is 13 residues. The V end was cut by 3 bases, the J end by 8 bases, with 8 bases between. The DNA read from the CDR3 is TGTGCCAGTAGTATTAGAAGTGATTCACCC. This gives the protein CASSIRSDSP. The CDR3 in full is CASSIRSDSPLHF.

As to this clone: Read coverage stops 3 residues before the CDR3 terminus; the germline J gene supplies the remainder. V is TRBV20-1 and J is TRBJ2-5; D gene ambiguous. Trimming stripped 6 bases from V and 2 bases from J, with 7 bases between. Germline-derived CDR1 and CDR2 are DFQATT and SNEGSKA (reference sequence). This CDR3 region has 11 residues. The CDR3 bases that were read are TGCAGTGCCTTAAGGCAAGAGACC. Translation: CSALRQET. The full CDR3 is CSALRQETQYF.

Points on this clone: The read finishes 3 residues shy of the CDR3 end, and the germline J gene is used to complete it. The V call is TRBV18, the J call TRBJ2-7, with 11 bases aligning to TRBD1. Germline V gene sequence: CDR1 KGHSH, CDR2 LQKENI. The CDR3 runs to 14 residues. The trim removed 6 bases at V and 2 bases at J, leaving 3 bases unmatched. The CDR3 bases that were read are TGTGCCAGCTCCGGGACAGGGGGGCCCTACGAG. Translating it yields CASSGTGGPYE. The whole CDR3 sequence is CASSGTGGPYEQYF.

In the case of this clone: The read ends 3 residues shy of where the CDR3 ends; the end is completed using the germline J gene. This chain connects TRBV4-2 to TRBJ1-2; D is possibly TRBD1 (5 bases). Germline V gene lookup returns CDR1 LGHNA and CDR2 YNFKEQ. V was shortened by 0 bases and J by 4 bases, with 6 bases between the two germline ends. CDR3 length equals 13 residues. Incomplete CDR3 DNA: TGTGCCAGCAGCCAAGAGGGGGGCTATGGC. Its translation is CASSQEGGYG. The entire CDR3 sequence reads CASSQEGGYGYTF.

About this clone: The read ends 3 residues before the CDR3 terminus; that terminus is restored from the germline J gene. The rearrangement links TRBV30 to TRBJ1-3; D is unclear. Germline CDR1 and CDR2: GTSNPN and SVGIG (reference sequence). V was trimmed by 0 bases and J by 2 bases, leaving 5 bases between them. The CDR3 runs to 13 residues. Partial CDR3 DNA: TGTGCCTGGAGTGTACAGACTGGAAACACC. Translating it yields CAWSVQTGNT. The CDR3 in full is CAWSVQTGNTIYF.

A remark on this clone: From the germline J gene comes the end of the CDR3, since the read stops 3 residues before it. J is TRBJ1-1 and V is TRBV18, with D possibly matching TRBD1 (5 bases). The V gene's germline CDR1 is KGHSH and CDR2 LQKENI. There are 16 residues in the CDR3. V lost 0 bases and J lost 0, with 11 bases in between. The CDR3 spells CASSPPIGVLNTEAFF. The sequenced part of the CDR3 DNA is TGTGCCAGCTCACCACCGATAGGGGTCCTGAACACTGAA. The full variable domain, in which reference TRBV18 and TRBJ1-1 provide the parts outside the CDR3, is NAGVMQNPRHLVRRRGQEARLRCSPMKGHSHVYWYRQLPEEGLKFMVYLQKENIIDESGMPKERFSAEFPKEGPSILRIQQVVRGDSAAYFCASSPPIGVLNTEAFFGQGTRLTVV.

To note about this clone: Read coverage stops 3 residues before the CDR3 terminus; the germline J gene supplies the remainder. This chain uses TRBV6-2 or TRBV6-3 with TRBJ2-1; no clear D. The V end was cut by 0 bases, the J end by 4 bases, with 10 bases between. The CDR3 runs 15 residues. From germline, CDR1 is MNHEY and CDR2 SVGEGT. Partial CDR3 DNA: TGTGCCAGCAGTTACTCGTTCCAGCGATACAATGAG. Its translation: CASSYSFQRYNE. The complete CDR3 sequence is CASSYSFQRYNEQFF.

For this clone: The CDR3 end lies 3 residues beyond the end of the read and is filled in from the germline J gene. This chain joins TRBV7-2 and TRBJ1-1; D is perhaps TRBD1 (5 bases). V was trimmed by 4 bases and J by 4 bases, leaving 16 bases between them. From germline, CDR1 is SGHTA and CDR2 FQGNSA. The CDR3 is 15 residues long. This CDR3 reads CASSSSGPGGTEAFF. CDR3 DNA (partial): TGTGCCAGCAGCTCCTCGGGACCCGGGGGCACTGAA.

A remark on this clone: With the read ending 3 residues before the CDR3 end, the germline J gene is used to fill in that end. V and J are TRBV6-1 and TRBJ2-7; 8 bases agree with TRBD2. The V gene end was trimmed by 3 bases and the J gene end by 5 bases; junction bases not matched to a gene: 3. The germline V gene encodes CDR1 MNHNS and CDR2 SASEGT. The CDR3 consists of 13 residues. Partial CDR3 DNA: TGTGCCAGCAGTGACGGGGGGGCGGACGAG. Amino acid sequence: CASSDGGADE. The full CDR3 is CASSDGGADEQYF.

Remarks on this clone: The CDR3 end falls 3 residues outside the read, so it is completed with the germline J gene. V is TRBV6-2 or TRBV6-3 and J is TRBJ1-1; D not certain. V lost 4 bases and J 7 bases, leaving 7 bases between the germline ends. The CDR3 has 11 amino acids. The germline V gene encodes CDR1 MNHEY and CDR2 SVGEGT. The CDR3 sequence is CASSSEREAFF. The part of the CDR3 DNA that was read is TGTGCCAGCAGTTCGGAGCGTGAA.

In regard to this clone: With the read ending 3 residues before the CDR3 end, the germline J gene is used to fill in that end. The chain recombines TRBV30 with TRBJ1-1, with D possibly being TRBD1 (6 bases). Germline V gives CDR1 GTSNPN, CDR2 SVGIG (reference sequence). The CDR3 length is 15 residues. Trimming cost V 2 bases and J 4 bases, with 17 bases left between them. CDR3 sequence: CAWSRNRERVTEAFF. Partial CDR3 DNA: TGTGCCTGGAGTCGTAACAGGGAAAGGGTCACTGAA.

A word on this clone: A read error may produce the germline difference seen at one junction end. The CDR3 goes on 3 residues after the read ends, and that part is filled in from the germline J gene. V gene TRBV4-2 combines with J gene TRBJ2-7; TRBD2 matches at 8 bases. The CDR3 extends over 16 amino acids. Germline assignment: CDR1 LGHNA and CDR2 YNFKEQ. The sequenced CDR3 bases are TGCGCCAGCAGCCAAGATTTCGCTAGCGGGTTTTACGAG. This sequence encodes CASSQDFASGFYE. The CDR3 in full is CASSQDFASGFYEQYF.